Presented here are 6 T cell receptor beta chains from one specimen sequenced in a study of T cell responses to AZD1222 COVID-19 vaccine. TCRdb keeps only in-frame clones here, not all; method: immunoSEQ multiplex PCR. This sample carries about 150,000 clones, 86% of them seen once, and the ten largest clones take 5.5%. The specimen was peripheral blood, collected on day 0 of MenACWY control vaccination. All receptors derive from an adult in good health.

This clone showed up just a few times. This chain joins TRBV21-1 and TRBJ1-5; the table's D call TRBD1 went unverified against the DNA. TRBV21-1 is a listed pseudogene. There are 17 residues in the CDR3. The CDR3: CASSKGTGARSNQPQHF. CDR3 sequence (DNA): TGTGCCAGCAGCAAAGGGACAGGGGCGCGGAGCAATCAGCCCCAGCATTTT.

The rearrangement links TRBV3-1 (or the pseudogene TRBV3-2) to TRBJ2-7; D is tentatively TRBD1 or TRBD2 (5 bases each). This CDR3 is 16 amino acids long. V lost 4 bases and J 0 bases, leaving 16 bases between the germline ends. Per germline, CDR1 LGHDT and CDR2 YNNKEL (reference sequence). CDR3 sequence: CASSLGTASSSYEQYF. The CDR3 DNA is TGTGCCAGCAGCCTAGGGACGGCTTCGAGCTCCTACGAGCAGTACTTC.

CDR3 coding DNA: TGTGCCAGCAGCCTATATGGGGGGGCGCGGGGCTCCTATAATTCACCCCTCCACTTT. Translating gives CASSLYGGARGSYNSPLHF. The rearrangement links TRBV11-2 to TRBJ1-6; D may be TRBD1 (6 bases). The V end lost 5 bases, the J end lost 0 bases, and 20 bases lay between the germline ends. Looked up from germline, CDR1 is SGHAT and CDR2 is FQNNGV. This CDR3 is built from 19 residues.

The V and J genes are TRBV11-2 and TRBJ1-6; 7 nucleotides agree with TRBD1. This CDR3 region has 14 residues. V trimming: 3 bases; J trimming: 10 bases; junction bases outside the gene matches: 6. Germline V gene sequence: CDR1 SGHAT, CDR2 FQNNGV. The CDR3 is CASSLAGGRSPLHF. The CDR3 DNA follows: TGTGCCAGCAGCTTGGCAGGGGGGAGATCACCCCTCCACTTT.

The chain uses TRBV28 and TRBJ1-3; D unresolved. The germline gives CDR1 MDHEN, CDR2 SYDVKM. V was cut by 5 bases and J by 0 bases, with 11 bases left in between. The CDR3 has 15 residues. The CDR3 bases are TGTGCCAGCAGTCCCCCCCCCGGCTCTGGAAACACCATATATTTT. Translation: CASSPPPGSGNTIYF.

This chain uses TRBV19 with TRBJ1-1, with a tentative D call TRBD1 (6 bases). V dropped 9 bases and J dropped 1 base, with 9 bases sitting between them. The CDR3 loop spans 12 amino acids. Per the germline V gene, CDR1 is LNHDA and CDR2 is SQIVND (reference sequence). In nucleotides, the CDR3 is TGTGCCAGACCGGGACAGAACACTGAAGCTTTCTTT. Translating gives CARPGQNTEAFF.